Below are 19 T cell receptor beta chains sequenced from a single sample in a study of blood T cell repertoires in COVID-19. Sequencing was performed with immunoSEQ multiplex PCR; in TCRdb, only in-frame clones are kept and a portion is missing. Of about 70,000 clones listed, around 88% are singletons. The sequenced material came from peripheral blood. These receptors all stem from a woman older than 75 with acute or convalescent COVID-19.

This sequence joins TRBV16 and TRBJ2-7; weak D call: TRBD1 (5 bases). Germline V gives CDR1 KGHSY, CDR2 FQNENV. V was trimmed by 2 bases and J by 7 bases, leaving 15 bases between them. The CDR3 is 14 amino acids. The CDR3 loop reads CASSQRTRPREQYF. The CDR3 nucleotides are TGTGCCAGCAGCCAACGGACACGGCCGAGGGAGCAGTACTTC.

The chain uses TRBV29-1 and TRBJ1-1; 7 bases map to TRBD1. The CDR3 has 11 residues. J lost 8 bases, V lost 5 bases, and 5 bases had no gene match. Germline lookup yields CDR1 SQVTM and CDR2 ANQGSEA. Written as DNA, the CDR3 is TGCAGCGTTACCTCAGGGGGAGAAGCTTTCTTT. This encodes CSVTSGGEAFF.

This chain connects TRBV5-1 to TRBJ1-1; TRBD1 might be the D (6 bases). This CDR3 spans 14 amino acids. Germline V gene sequence: CDR1 SGHRS, CDR2 YFSETQ. Trimming removed 0 bases from V and 6 bases from J, with 12 bases in between. CDR3 bases: TGCGCCAGCAGCTTGGAAACAGGGCGGGCTGAAGCTTTCTTT. It codes for CASSLETGRAEAFF.

CDR3 in DNA: TGTGCCAGTAGACAGGGTTCTGGGGCGTACAATGAGCAGTTCTTC. Translation gives CASRQGSGAYNEQFF. J is TRBJ2-1 and V is TRBV19; a weak D match, TRBD1 (6 bases). The V end lost 6 bases, the J end lost 4 bases, and 16 bases lay between the germline ends. The CDR3 extends over 15 amino acids. Germline CDR1 is LNHDA and CDR2 is SQIVND (reference sequence).

V gene TRBV11-1 combines with J gene TRBJ2-7; 11 bases align to TRBD1. Per the germline V gene, CDR1 is SGHAT and CDR2 is FQDESV (reference sequence). V trimming: 5 bases; J trimming: 4 bases; junction bases outside the gene matches: 7. The CDR3 has 15 residues. The CDR3 sequence is CASSPGTGGQYEQYF. CDR3 nucleotides: TGTGCCAGCAGCCCGGGGACAGGGGGACAATACGAGCAGTACTTC. Based on the CDR3 plus reference TRBV11-1 and TRBJ2-7, the full variable domain is EAEVAQSPRYKITEKSQAVAFWCDPISGHATLYWYRQILGQGPELLVQFQDESVVDDSQLPKDRFSAERLKGVDSTLKIQPAELGDSAMYLCASSPGTGGQYEQYFGPGTRLTVT.

This chain joins TRBV10-3 and TRBJ1-3; D is perhaps TRBD1 (6 bases). The CDR3 has 19 residues. The germline V gene encodes CDR1 ENHRY and CDR2 SYGVKD. Trimming pared 2 bases from V and 2 bases from J, leaving 22 bases between. The CDR3 loop is CAISEIGTGPSSAGNTIYF. The CDR3 coding sequence is TGTGCCATCAGTGAGATCGGAACAGGGCCCTCATCTGCTGGAAACACCATATATTTT.

This clone was seen more than once but under ten times. The chain employs TRBV6-5 and TRBJ1-5; 8 nucleotides match TRBD1. The V gene's germline CDR1 is MNHEY and CDR2 SVGAGI. There are 14 residues in the CDR3. V was clipped by 8 bases and J by 7 bases; unmatched bases: 10. In DNA form, the CDR3 reads TGTGCCAGCCGGCCCGGACAGGGCGTCCAGCCCCAGCATTTT. Its protein product is CASRPGQGVQPQHF.

Only one count was recorded for this clone. The chain links TRBV6-1 to TRBJ1-1; D remains ambiguous. The germline V gene has CDR1 MNHNS and CDR2 SASEGT. Between the trimmed V and J ends, which lost 2 bases and 7 bases, there was a span of 8 bases. This CDR3 region has 12 residues. The CDR3 DNA follows: TGTGCCAGCAGTGAATCCCTCAGTGAAGCTTTCTTT. It codes for CASSESLSEAFF.

This sequence joins TRBV24-1 and TRBJ2-3; D is possibly TRBD2 (6 bases). CDR1 is KGHDR, CDR2 SFDVKD, per germline. Trimming shortened V by 0 bases and J by 4 bases, and 13 bases separated the two germline ends. CDR3 length: 16 residues. The DNA for the CDR3 is TGTGCCACCAGTGATTTGCGTGGAGGGTTCGCAGATACGCAGTATTTT. Its protein is CATSDLRGGFADTQYF.

The V gene is TRBV2, the J gene TRBJ2-3, with 10 bases matching TRBD1. V was clipped by 11 bases and J by 3 bases; unmatched bases: 8. The CDR3 totals 14 residues. Germline CDR1 SNHLY, CDR2 FYNNEI. CDR3 amino acids: CAGSRDRGTDTQYF. DNA of the CDR3: TGTGCCGGCTCCCGGGACAGGGGAACAGATACGCAGTATTTT.

The chain uses TRBV4-2 and TRBJ2-5; 9 bases align to TRBD2. The CDR3 runs to 16 residues. Germline CDR1 and CDR2: LGHNA and YNFKEQ. V shed 1 base and J 4 bases; nucleotides not matched to a gene: 7. In nucleotides, the CDR3 is TGTGCCAGCAGCCAAGGAGGAGCGGGGGGCGGAGAGACCCAGTACTTC. This translates into CASSQGGAGGGETQYF.

V is TRBV19 and J is TRBJ1-2; D is ambiguous. The CDR3 runs to 12 residues. CDR1 and CDR2 (germline): LNHDA, SQIVND (reference sequence). With 2 bases removed from V and 7 bases from J, the gap between germline ends came to 8 bases. In DNA form, the CDR3 reads TGTGCCAGTAGTATACGAGCAGGTGGCTACACCTTC. As protein: CASSIRAGGYTF. Full variable domain (missing parts from reference TRBV19 and TRBJ1-2): DGGITQSPKYLFRKEGQNVTLSCEQNLNHDAMYWYRQDPGQGLRLIYYSQIVNDFQKGDIAEGYSVSREKKESFPLTVTSAQKNPTAFYLCASSIRAGGYTFGSGTRLTVV.

The CDR3 here is CASSPDRGINNSPLHF. DNA for the CDR3: TGTGCCAGCAGCCCCGACAGGGGTATCAATAATTCACCCCTCCACTTT. This chain links TRBV5-6 with TRBJ1-6; 8 nucleotides align to TRBD1. Unmatched junction bases numbered 8, after V lost 4 bases and J lost 5 bases. The length of the CDR3 is 16 residues. Germline V CDR1 and CDR2: SGHDT, YYEEEE.

The J gene is TRBJ2-7, the V gene TRBV27; 7 bases line up with TRBD2. The trim removed 5 bases at V and 2 bases at J, leaving 12 bases unmatched. CDR3 length: 16 amino acids. Looked up from germline, CDR1 is MNHEY and CDR2 is SMNVEV (reference sequence). The chain's CDR3 is CASSTSRLAATYEQYF. The CDR3 DNA is TGTGCCAGCAGTACTAGCCGTCTAGCGGCTACCTACGAGCAGTACTTC.

The chain links TRBV6-2 or TRBV6-3 to TRBJ2-7; 7 nucleotides match TRBD1. The CDR3 extends over 15 amino acids. V trimming: 2 bases; J trimming: 5 bases; junction bases outside the gene matches: 9. The V gene's germline CDR1 is MNHEY and CDR2 SVGEGT. The CDR3 here is CASSYHEGGGDEQYF. CDR3 coding DNA: TGTGCCAGCAGTTACCATGAAGGGGGCGGCGACGAGCAGTACTTC.

The CDR3 here is CASSAAYEQYF. CDR3 coding DNA: TGTGCCAGCAGTGCCGCGTACGAGCAGTACTTC. The chain has TRBV25-1 and TRBJ2-7; the D is unclear. The CDR3 runs 11 residues. Trimming pared 4 bases from V and 4 bases from J, leaving 5 bases between. CDR1 MGHDK and CDR2 SYGVNS come from the germline V gene.

The chain recombines TRBV25-1 with TRBJ1-4; a weak D match, TRBD1 (5 bases). There are 14 residues in the CDR3. The germline V gene encodes CDR1 MGHDK and CDR2 SYGVNS. The germline V and J ends were trimmed by 6 bases and 5 bases, with 13 bases remaining between them. DNA for the CDR3: TGTGCCAGCAGGAGGATAGGGGTAAATGAAAAACTGTTTTTT. The encoded protein is CASRRIGVNEKLFF.

The chain employs TRBV6-4 and TRBJ2-3, with 12 bases aligning to TRBD2. This CDR3 has 21 residues. The V gene's germline CDR1 is MRHNA and CDR2 SNTAGT. V shed 2 bases, J shed 1 base, and the junction held 16 bases outside the gene matches. The CDR3 loop reads CASSDETSGRAPVECTDTQYF. The CDR3 bases are TGTGCCAGCAGTGACGAGACTAGCGGGAGAGCCCCCGTTGAGTGCACAGATACGCAGTATTTT.

This chain joins TRBV5-5 and TRBJ2-7; D gene unclear. V lost 2 bases and J lost 6, with 9 bases in between. CDR1 is SGHKS and CDR2 is YYEKEE in the germline V gene (reference sequence). This CDR3 has 12 residues. CDR3 DNA sequence: TGTGCCAGCAGCTTTTGGGCCCGCGAGCAGTACTTC. Translated, it gives CASSFWAREQYF.